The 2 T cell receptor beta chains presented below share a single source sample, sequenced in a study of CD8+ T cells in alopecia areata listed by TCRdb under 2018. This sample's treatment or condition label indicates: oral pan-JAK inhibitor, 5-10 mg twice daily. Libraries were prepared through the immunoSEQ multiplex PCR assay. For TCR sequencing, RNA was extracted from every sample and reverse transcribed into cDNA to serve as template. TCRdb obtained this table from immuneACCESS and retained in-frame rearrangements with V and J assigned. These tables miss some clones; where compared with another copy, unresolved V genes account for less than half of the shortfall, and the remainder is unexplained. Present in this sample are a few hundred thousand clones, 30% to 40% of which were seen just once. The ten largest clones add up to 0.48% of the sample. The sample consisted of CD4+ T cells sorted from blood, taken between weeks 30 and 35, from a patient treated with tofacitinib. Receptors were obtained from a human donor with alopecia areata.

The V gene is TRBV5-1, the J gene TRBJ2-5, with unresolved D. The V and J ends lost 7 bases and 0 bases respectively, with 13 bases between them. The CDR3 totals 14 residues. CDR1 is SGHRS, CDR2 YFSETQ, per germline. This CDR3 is CASSYQRDQETQYF. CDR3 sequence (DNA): TGCGCCAGCTCCTATCAGAGAGACCAAGAGACCCAGTACTTC.

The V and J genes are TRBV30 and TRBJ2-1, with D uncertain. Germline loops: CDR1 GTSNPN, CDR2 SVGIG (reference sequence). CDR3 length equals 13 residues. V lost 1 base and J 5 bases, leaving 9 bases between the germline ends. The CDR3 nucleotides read TGTGCCTGGAGTGCCCTTCTAAACAATGAGCAGTTCTTC. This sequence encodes CAWSALLNNEQFF.